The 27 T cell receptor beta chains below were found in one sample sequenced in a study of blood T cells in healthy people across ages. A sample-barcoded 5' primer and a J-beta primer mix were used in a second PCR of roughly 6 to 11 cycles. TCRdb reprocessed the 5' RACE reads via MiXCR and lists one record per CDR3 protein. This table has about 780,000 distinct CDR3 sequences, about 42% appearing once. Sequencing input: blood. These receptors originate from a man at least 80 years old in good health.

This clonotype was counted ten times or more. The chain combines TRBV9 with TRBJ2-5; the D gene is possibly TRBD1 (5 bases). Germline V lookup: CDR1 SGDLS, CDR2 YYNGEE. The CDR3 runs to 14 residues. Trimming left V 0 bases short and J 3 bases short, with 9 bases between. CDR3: CASSVGVGEETQYF. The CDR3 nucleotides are TGTGCCAGCAGCGTAGGTGTAGGGGAAGAGACCCAGTACTTC.

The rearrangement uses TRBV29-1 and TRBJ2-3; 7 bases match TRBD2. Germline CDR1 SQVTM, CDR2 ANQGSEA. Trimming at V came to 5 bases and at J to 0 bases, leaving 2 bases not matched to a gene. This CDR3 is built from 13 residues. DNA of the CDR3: TGCAGCGTTACGCGGGGGAGCACAGATACGCAGTATTTT. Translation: CSVTRGSTDTQYF.

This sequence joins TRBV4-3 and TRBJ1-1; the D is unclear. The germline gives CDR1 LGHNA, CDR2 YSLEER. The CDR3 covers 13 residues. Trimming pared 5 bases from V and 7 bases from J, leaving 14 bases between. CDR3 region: CASSYPGGDEAFF. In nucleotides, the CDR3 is TGCGCCAGCAGCTATCCTGGCGGTGATGAAGCTTTCTTT.

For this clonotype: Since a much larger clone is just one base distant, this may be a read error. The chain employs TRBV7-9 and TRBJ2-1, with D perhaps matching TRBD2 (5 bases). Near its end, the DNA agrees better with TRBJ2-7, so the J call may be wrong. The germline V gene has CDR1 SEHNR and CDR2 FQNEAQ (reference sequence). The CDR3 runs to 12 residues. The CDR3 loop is CASSQDYNEQYF. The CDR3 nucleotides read TGTGCCAGCAGCCAAGACTACAATGAGCAGTACTTC.

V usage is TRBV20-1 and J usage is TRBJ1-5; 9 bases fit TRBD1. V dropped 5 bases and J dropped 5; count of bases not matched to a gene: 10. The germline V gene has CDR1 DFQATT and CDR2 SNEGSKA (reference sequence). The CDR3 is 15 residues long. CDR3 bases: TGCAGTGCTCAGGGACCGGGACAGGGAGATCAGCCCCAGCATTTT. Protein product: CSAQGPGQGDQPQHF.

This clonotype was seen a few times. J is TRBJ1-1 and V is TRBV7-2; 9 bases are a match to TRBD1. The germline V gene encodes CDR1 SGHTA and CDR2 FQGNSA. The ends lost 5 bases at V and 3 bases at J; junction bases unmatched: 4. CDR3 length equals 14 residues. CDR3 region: CASSQGQGHTEAFF. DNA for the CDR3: TGTGCCAGCAGCCAGGGACAGGGCCACACTGAAGCTTTCTTT. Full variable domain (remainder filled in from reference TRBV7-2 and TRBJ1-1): GAGVSQSPSNKVTEKGKDVELRCDPISGHTALYWYRQSLGQGLEFLIYFQGNSAPDKSGLPSDRFSAERTGGSVSTLTIQRTQQEDSAVYLCASSQGQGHTEAFFGQGTRLTVV.

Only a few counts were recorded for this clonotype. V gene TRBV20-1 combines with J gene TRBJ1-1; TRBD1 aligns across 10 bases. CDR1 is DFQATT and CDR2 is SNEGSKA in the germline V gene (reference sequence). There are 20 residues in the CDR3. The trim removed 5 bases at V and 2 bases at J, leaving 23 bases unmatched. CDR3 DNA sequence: TGCAGTGCTTCTAGACCCCCGGGACAGGGGTCCCCGGTCCGTAACACTGAAGCTTTCTTT. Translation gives CSASRPPGQGSPVRNTEAFF.

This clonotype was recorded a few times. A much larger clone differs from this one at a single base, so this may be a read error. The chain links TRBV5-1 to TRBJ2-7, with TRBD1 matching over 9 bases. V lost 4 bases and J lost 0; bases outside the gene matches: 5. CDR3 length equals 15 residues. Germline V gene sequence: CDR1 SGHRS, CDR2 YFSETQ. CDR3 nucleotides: TGCGCCAGCAGCAGGGGACAGGGCGACTCCTACGAGCAGTACTTC. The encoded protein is CASSRGQGDSYEQYF.

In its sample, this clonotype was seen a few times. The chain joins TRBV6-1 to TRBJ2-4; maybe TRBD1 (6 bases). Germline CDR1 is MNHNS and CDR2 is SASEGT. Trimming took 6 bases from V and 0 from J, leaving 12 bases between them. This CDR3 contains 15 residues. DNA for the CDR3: TGTGCCAGCAGAGACCAGGGGCTAGCCAAAAACATTCAGTACTTC. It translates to CASRDQGLAKNIQYF.

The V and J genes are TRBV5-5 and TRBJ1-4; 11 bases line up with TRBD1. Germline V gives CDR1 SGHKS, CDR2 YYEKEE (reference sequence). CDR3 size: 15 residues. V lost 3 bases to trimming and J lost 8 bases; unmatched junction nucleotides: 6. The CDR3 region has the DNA TGTGCCAGCAGCTCAGCCGGGACAGGGGGAGAAAAACTGTTTTTT. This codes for CASSSAGTGGEKLFF.

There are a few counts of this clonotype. The CDR3: CASSLEGRVGEQFF. The CDR3 nucleotides read TGTGCCAGCAGCTTAGAGGGCAGGGTTGGGGAGCAGTTCTTC. This chain connects TRBV11-2 to TRBJ2-1; a weak D match, TRBD1 (5 bases). Trimming shortened V by 0 bases and J by 10 bases, and 13 bases separated the two germline ends. Looked up from germline, CDR1 is SGHAT and CDR2 is FQNNGV. The CDR3 runs 14 residues.

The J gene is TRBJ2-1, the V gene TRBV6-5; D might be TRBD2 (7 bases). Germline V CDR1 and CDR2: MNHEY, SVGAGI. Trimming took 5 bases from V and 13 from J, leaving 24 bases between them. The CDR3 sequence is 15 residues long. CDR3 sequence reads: CASSKGGPGIETQFF. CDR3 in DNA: TGTGCCAGCAGTAAGGGGGGGCCGGGTATAGAGACCCAGTTCTTC.

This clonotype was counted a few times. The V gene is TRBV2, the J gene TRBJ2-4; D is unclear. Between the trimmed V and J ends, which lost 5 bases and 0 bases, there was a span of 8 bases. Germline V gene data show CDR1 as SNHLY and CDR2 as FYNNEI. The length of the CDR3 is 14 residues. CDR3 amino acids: CASSTDLAKNIQYF. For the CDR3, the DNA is TGTGCCAGCAGTACAGACCTAGCCAAAAACATTCAGTACTTC.

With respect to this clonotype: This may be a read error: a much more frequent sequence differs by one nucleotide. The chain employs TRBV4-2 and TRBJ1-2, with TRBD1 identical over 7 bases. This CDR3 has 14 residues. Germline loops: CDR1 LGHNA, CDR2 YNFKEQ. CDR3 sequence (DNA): TGTGCCTGCAGCCAGGAGACAGGGCACTATGGCTACACCTTC. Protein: CACSQETGHYGYTF.

The CDR3: CSAQREGGSYEQYF. The CDR3 coding sequence is TGCAGTGCTCAGCGGGAGGGAGGCTCCTACGAGCAGTACTTC. The chain links TRBV20-1 to TRBJ2-7, with 10 bases that match TRBD2. CDR3 length equals 14 residues. V lost 5 bases to trimming and J lost 0 bases; unmatched junction nucleotides: 4. Germline V CDR1 and CDR2: DFQATT, SNEGSKA (reference sequence).

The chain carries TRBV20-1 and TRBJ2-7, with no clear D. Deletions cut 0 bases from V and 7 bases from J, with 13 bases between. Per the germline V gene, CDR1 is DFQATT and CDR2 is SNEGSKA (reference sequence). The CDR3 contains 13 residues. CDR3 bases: TGCAGTGCTAGAGATTGGTCCTCCAATGAGCAGTACTTC. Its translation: CSARDWSSNEQYF.

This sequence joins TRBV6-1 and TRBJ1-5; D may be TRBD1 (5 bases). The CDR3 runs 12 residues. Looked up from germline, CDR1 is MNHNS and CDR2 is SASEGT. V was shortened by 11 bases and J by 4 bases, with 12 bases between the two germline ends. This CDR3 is CAGRAGNQPQHF. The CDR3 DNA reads TGTGCCGGGCGGGCAGGGAATCAGCCCCAGCATTTT.

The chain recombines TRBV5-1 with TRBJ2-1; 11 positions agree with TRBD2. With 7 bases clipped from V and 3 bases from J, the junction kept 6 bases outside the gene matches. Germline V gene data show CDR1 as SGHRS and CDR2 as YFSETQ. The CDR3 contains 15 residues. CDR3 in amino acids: CASYPLAGGYNEQFF. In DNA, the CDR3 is TGCGCCAGCTACCCTCTAGCGGGAGGCTACAATGAGCAGTTCTTC. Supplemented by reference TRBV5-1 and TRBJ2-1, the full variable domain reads KAGVTQTPRYLIKTRGQQVTLSCSPISGHRSVSWYQQTPGQGLQFLFEYFSETQRNKGNFPGRFSGRQFSNSRSEMNVSTLELGDSALYLCASYPLAGGYNEQFFGPGTRLTVL.

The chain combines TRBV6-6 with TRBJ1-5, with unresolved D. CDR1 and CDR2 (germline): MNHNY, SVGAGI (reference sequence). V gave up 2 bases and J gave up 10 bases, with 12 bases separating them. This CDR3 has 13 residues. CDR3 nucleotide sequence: TGTGCCAGCAGTTACGGCTCAGGTGTTCCCCAGCATTTT. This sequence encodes CASSYGSGVPQHF.

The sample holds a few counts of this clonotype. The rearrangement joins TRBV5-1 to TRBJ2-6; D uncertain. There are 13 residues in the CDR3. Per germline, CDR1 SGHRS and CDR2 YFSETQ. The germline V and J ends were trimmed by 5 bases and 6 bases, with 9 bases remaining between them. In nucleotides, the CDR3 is TGCGCCAGCAGAGACACCGAGGCCAACGTCCTGACTTTC. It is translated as CASRDTEANVLTF.

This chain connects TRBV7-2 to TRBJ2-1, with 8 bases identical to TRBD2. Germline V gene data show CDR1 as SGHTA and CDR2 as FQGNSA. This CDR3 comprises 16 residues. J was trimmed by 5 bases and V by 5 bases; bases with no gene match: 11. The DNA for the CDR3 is TGTGCCAGCAGCCTCAGCGCAGCGGGAGTCCACAATGAGCAGTTCTTC. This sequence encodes CASSLSAAGVHNEQFF.

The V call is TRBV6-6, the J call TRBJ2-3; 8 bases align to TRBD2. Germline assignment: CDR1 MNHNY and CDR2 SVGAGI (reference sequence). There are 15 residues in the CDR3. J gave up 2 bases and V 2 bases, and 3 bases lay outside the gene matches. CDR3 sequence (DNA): TGTGCCAGCAGTTACATTAGCGGGAACACAGATACGCAGTATTTT. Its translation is CASSYISGNTDTQYF.

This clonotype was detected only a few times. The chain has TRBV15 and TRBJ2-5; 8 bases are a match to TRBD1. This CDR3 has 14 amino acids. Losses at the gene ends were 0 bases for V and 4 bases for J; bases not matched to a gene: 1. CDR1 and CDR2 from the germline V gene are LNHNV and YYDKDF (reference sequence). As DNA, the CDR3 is TGTGCCACCAGCAGAGAACAGGGGGGAGAGACCCAGTACTTC. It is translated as CATSREQGGETQYF.

CDR3 residues: CASSQYTGLAGADTQYF. CDR3 DNA: TGTGCCAGCAGCCAATATACAGGACTAGCGGGAGCAGATACGCAGTATTTT. This rearrangement joins TRBV13 to TRBJ2-3; 13 bases are shared with TRBD2. Looked up from germline, CDR1 is PRHDT and CDR2 is FYEKMQ (reference sequence). The ends lost 5 bases at V and 4 bases at J; junction bases unmatched: 9. This CDR3 comprises 17 residues.

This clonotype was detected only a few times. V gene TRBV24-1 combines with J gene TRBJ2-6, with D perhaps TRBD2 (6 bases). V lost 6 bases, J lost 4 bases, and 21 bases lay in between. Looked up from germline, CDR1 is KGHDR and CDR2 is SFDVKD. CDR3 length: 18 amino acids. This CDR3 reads CATSRKPGTGVGANVLTF. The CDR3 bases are TGTGCCACCAGTCGAAAACCAGGAACGGGAGTCGGGGCCAACGTCCTGACTTTC.

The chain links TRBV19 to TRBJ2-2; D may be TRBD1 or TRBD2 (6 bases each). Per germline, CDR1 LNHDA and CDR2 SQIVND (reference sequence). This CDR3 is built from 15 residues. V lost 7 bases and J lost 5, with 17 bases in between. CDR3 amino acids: CASTPQWGATGELFF. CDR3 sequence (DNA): TGTGCCAGTACCCCTCAGTGGGGGGCGACCGGGGAGCTGTTTTTT. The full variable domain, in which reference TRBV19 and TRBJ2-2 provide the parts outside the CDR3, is DGGITQSPKYLFRKEGQNVTLSCEQNLNHDAMYWYRQDPGQGLRLIYYSQIVNDFQKGDIAEGYSVSREKKESFPLTVTSAQKNPTAFYLCASTPQWGATGELFFGEGSRLTVL.

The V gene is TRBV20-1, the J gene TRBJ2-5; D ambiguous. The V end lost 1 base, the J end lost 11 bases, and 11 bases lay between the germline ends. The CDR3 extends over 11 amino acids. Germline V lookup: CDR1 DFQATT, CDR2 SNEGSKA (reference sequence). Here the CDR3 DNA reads TGCAGTGCTAGAGGTAGCCATGAGCAGTACTTC. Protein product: CSARGSHEQYF.